Ten or more counts support the clone carrying this TCR beta chain. Its antigen is currently unknown. The CDR3 runs to 13 residues. Germline V lookup: CDR1 SEHNR, CDR2 FQNEAQ (reference sequence). V was cut by 2 bases and J by 5 bases, with 9 bases left in between. Genomic DNA, serving as template, underwent TCR beta VDJ and CDR3 profiling. Via MiXCR, TCRdb re-called the reads, giving one row per CDR3 protein. The data contain about 210,000 distinct CDR3 sequences, approximately 35% of them singletons. This record comes from a study of CD8+CD57+ T cells in acquired aplastic anemia. Study-level findings and limits: Overlapping CD8+ CDR3 repertoires of patients and controls contained some 27 shared sequences.

The source material was sorted CD4+, CD8+, or CD8+CD57+ T cells (not recorded which) from PBMCs. The TCR originated in a human donor in good health, serving as a control. This chain links TRBV7-9 with TRBJ2-5; D remains ambiguous. CDR3 in amino acids: CASSLQSRETQYF. CDR3 coding DNA: TGTGCCAGCAGCTTACAGAGTAGGGAGACCCAGTACTTC.